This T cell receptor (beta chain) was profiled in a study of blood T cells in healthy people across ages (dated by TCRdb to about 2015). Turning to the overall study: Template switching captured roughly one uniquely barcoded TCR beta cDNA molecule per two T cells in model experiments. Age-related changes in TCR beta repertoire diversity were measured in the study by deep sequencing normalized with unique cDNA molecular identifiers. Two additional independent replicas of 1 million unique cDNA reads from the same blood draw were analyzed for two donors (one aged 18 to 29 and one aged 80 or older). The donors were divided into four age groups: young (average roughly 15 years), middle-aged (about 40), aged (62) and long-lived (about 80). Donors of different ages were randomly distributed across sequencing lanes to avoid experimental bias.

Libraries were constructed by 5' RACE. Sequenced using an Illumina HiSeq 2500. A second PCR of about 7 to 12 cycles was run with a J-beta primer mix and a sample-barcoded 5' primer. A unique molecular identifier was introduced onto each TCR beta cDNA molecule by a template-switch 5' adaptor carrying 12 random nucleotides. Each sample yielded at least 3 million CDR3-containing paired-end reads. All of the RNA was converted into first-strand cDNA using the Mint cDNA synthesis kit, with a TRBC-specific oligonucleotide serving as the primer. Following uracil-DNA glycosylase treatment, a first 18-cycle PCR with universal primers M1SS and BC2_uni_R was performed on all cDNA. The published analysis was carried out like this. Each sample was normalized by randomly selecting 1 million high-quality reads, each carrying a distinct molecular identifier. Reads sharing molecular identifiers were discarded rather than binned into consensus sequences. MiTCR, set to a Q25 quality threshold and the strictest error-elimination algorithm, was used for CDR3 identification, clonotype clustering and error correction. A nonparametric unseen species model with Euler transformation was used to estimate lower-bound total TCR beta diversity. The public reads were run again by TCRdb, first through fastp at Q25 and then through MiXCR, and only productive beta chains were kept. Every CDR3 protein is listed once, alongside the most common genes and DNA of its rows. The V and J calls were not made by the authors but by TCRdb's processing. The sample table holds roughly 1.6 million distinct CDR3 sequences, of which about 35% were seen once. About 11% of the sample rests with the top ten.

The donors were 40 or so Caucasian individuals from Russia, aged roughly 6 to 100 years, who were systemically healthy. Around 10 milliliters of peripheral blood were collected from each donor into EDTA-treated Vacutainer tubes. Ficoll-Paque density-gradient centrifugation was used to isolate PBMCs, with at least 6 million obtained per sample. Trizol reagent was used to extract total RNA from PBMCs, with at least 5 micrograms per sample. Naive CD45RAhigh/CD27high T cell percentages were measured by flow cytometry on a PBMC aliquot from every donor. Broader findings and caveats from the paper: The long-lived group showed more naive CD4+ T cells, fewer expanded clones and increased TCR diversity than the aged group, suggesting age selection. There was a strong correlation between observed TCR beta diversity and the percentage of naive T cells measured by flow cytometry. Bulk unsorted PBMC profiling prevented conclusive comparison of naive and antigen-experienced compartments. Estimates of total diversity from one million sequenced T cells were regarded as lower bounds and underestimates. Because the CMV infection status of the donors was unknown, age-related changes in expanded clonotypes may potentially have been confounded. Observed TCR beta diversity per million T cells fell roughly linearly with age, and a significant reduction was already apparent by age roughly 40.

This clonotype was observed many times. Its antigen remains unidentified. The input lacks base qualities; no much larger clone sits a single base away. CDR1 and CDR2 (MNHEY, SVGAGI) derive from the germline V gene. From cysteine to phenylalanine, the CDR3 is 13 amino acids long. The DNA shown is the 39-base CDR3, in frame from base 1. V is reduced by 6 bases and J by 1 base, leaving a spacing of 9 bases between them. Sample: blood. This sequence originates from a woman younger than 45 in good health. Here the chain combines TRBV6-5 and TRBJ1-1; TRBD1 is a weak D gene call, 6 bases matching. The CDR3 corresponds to CASRTQGNTEAFF. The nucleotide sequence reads TGTGCCAGCAGAACACAGGGGAACACTGAAGCTTTCTTT.